One and the same sample provided the 21 T cell receptor beta chains below, sequenced in a study of blood T cells in healthy people across ages. The use of a sample-barcoded 5' primer and a J-beta primer mix characterized a second PCR of about 7 to 12 cycles. TCRdb independently ran MiXCR on the 5' RACE reads; one entry per CDR3 protein. The data show 1.5 million to 2 million distinct CDR3 sequences, 34% seen once. Specimen: blood. The receptors derive from a woman in her twenties or thirties in good health.

This clonotype came up many times. The gene calls are TRBV5-1 and TRBJ2-3; perhaps TRBD1 as D (6 bases). Per germline, CDR1 SGHRS and CDR2 YFSETQ. The CDR3 totals 15 residues. V dropped 2 bases and J dropped 0 bases, with 10 bases sitting between them. DNA for the CDR3: TGCGCCAGCAGCTTCTTAACAGGGAGCACAGATACGCAGTATTTT. Translation gives CASSFLTGSTDTQYF.

The rearrangement uses TRBV27 and TRBJ2-3; either TRBD1 or TRBD2 may fit D (6 bases each). This CDR3 is 15 amino acids long. CDR1 is MNHEY and CDR2 is SMNVEV in the germline V gene (reference sequence). Trimming took off 11 bases at V and 5 bases at J, with 23 bases between the two ends. The CDR3 here is CAGGPTGGDIDTQYF. The CDR3 nucleotides read TGTGCCGGCGGACCCACCGGGGGCGATATAGATACGCAGTATTTT.

The chain links TRBV2 to TRBJ2-7, with 12 bases aligning to TRBD2. V lost 6 bases to trimming and J lost 5 bases; unmatched junction nucleotides: 5. The CDR3 contains 14 residues. From germline, CDR1 is SNHLY and CDR2 FYNNEI. CDR3 sequence reads: CASRWTSGANEQYF. As DNA, the CDR3 is TGTGCCAGCAGGTGGACTAGCGGGGCCAACGAGCAGTACTTC.

A few counts support this clonotype. The CDR3 sequence is CSATPLLGRGVSDTQYF. The CDR3 DNA follows: TGCAGTGCTACCCCGCTATTAGGTCGCGGGGTATCAGATACGCAGTATTTT. This chain links TRBV20-1 with TRBJ2-3, with a tentative D call TRBD2 (6 bases). Germline-derived CDR1 and CDR2 are DFQATT and SNEGSKA (reference sequence). The CDR3 runs to 17 residues. Trimming pared 4 bases from V and 4 bases from J, leaving 24 bases between.

This clonotype was found many times. The chain combines TRBV7-2 with TRBJ2-1; D is possibly TRBD1 or TRBD2 (5 bases each). The CDR3 spans 16 residues. V was pared by 5 bases and J by 9 bases, with 23 bases between. CDR1 and CDR2 from the germline V gene are SGHTA and FQGNSA. The CDR3 DNA follows: TGTGCCAGCAGCCCTGGGGCTCGGACTGGATGGAGTGAGCAGTTCTTC. It yields the protein CASSPGARTGWSEQFF. Based on the CDR3 plus reference TRBV7-2 and TRBJ2-1, the full variable domain is GAGVSQSPSNKVTEKGKDVELRCDPISGHTALYWYRQSLGQGLEFLIYFQGNSAPDKSGLPSDRFSAERTGGSVSTLTIQRTQQEDSAVYLCASSPGARTGWSEQFFGPGTRLTVL.

The chain employs TRBV9 and TRBJ2-7; 12 positions agree with TRBD2. The CDR3 runs to 16 residues. The germline CDR1 and CDR2 sequences are SGDLS and YYNGEE. With 2 bases clipped from V and 3 bases from J, the junction kept 6 bases outside the gene matches. The CDR3 DNA reads as TGTGCCAGCAGCGTGGGGTGGACTAGCGGGGACTACGAGCAGTACTTC. Its protein is CASSVGWTSGDYEQYF.

This clonotype occurred a few times. The chain carries TRBV7-9 and TRBJ2-2; D might be TRBD2 (6 bases). V was trimmed by 4 bases and J by 6 bases, leaving 18 bases between them. Germline V gene lookup returns CDR1 SEHNR and CDR2 FQNEAQ (reference sequence). The CDR3 runs 16 residues. The CDR3 nucleotides are TGTGCCAGCAGCTCAGCCGAGGGACCGGGGGCCGGGGAGCTGTTTTTT. It codes for CASSSAEGPGAGELFF.

This clonotype was counted only a few times. The J gene is TRBJ2-1, the V gene TRBV20-1; 10 nucleotides align to TRBD1. The CDR3 runs 18 residues. Germline CDR1 is DFQATT and CDR2 is SNEGSKA (reference sequence). J gave up 0 bases and V 6 bases, and 14 bases lay outside the gene matches. For the CDR3, the DNA is TGCAGTGCAGGAACCGGGACAGGGGTCCCCCTCTCCTACAATGAGCAGTTCTTC. Translating gives CSAGTGTGVPLSYNEQFF.

The genes are TRBV5-8 and TRBJ2-3; TRBD2 aligns across 7 bases. V lost 1 base, J lost 4 bases, and 6 bases stayed unmatched. Germline lookup yields CDR1 SGHTS and CDR2 YDEGEE. The length of the CDR3 is 15 residues. The CDR3 sequence: CASSLLGGPADTQYF. In nucleotides, the CDR3 is TGTGCCAGCAGCTTGCTGGGAGGGCCCGCAGATACGCAGTATTTT.

Regarding this clonotype: Its ends do not fully match the called genes, so a read error is possible. V and J are TRBV20-1 and TRBJ2-3; 8 bases match TRBD2. CDR1 and CDR2 from the germline V gene are DFQATT and SNEGSKA (reference sequence). This CDR3 is 16 amino acids long. As DNA, the CDR3 is TGCAGTGCTGGAGATTATGCTAGCGGGAGCACAGATACGCAGTATTTT. Protein: CSAGDYASGSTDTQYF.

This clonotype was observed a handful of times. The CDR3 loop is CSAIPRDRETDTQYF. The CDR3 DNA reads TGCAGTGCTATACCCCGGGACAGGGAGACAGATACGCAGTATTTT. This sequence joins TRBV20-1 and TRBJ2-3, with 9 bases fitting TRBD1. Trimming removed 4 bases from V and 3 bases from J; junction bases left unmatched: 8. The germline CDR1 and CDR2 sequences are DFQATT and SNEGSKA (reference sequence). The CDR3 sequence is 15 residues long.

The V call is TRBV15, the J call TRBJ2-5, with D hard to call. The CDR3 is 14 amino acids. The germline V gene has CDR1 LNHNV and CDR2 YYDKDF (reference sequence). V was cut by 3 bases and J by 2 bases, with 10 bases left in between. The CDR3: CATSSWRYQETQYF. The CDR3 bases are TGTGCCACCAGCAGCTGGCGTTATCAAGAGACCCAGTACTTC. The complete variable domain, with remaining parts taken from reference TRBV15 and TRBJ2-5, reads DAMVIQNPRYQVTQFGKPVTLSCSQTLNHNVMYWYQQKSSQAPKLLFHYYDKDFNNEADTPDNFQSRRPNTSFCFLDIRSPGLGDTAMYLCATSSWRYQETQYFGPGTRLLVL.

This clonotype was recorded a few times. V and J are TRBV12-3 or TRBV12-4 and TRBJ2-2, with 8 bases lining up with TRBD1. The V gene end was trimmed by 4 bases and the J gene end by 5 bases; junction bases not matched to a gene: 3. The CDR3 is 14 amino acids. The CDR3 DNA reads as TGTGCCAGCAGTTCAGGGGGCCGTACCGGGGAGCTGTTTTTT. It is translated as CASSSGGRTGELFF.

The chain is built from TRBV27 and TRBJ1-1; perhaps TRBD1 as D (5 bases). With 0 bases removed from V and 5 bases from J, the gap between germline ends came to 13 bases. This CDR3 region has 15 residues. CDR1 and CDR2 (germline): MNHEY, SMNVEV (reference sequence). The CDR3 is CASSLSVQGYTEAFF. The DNA for the CDR3 is TGTGCCAGCAGTTTATCGGTTCAGGGATATACTGAAGCTTTCTTT.

V gene TRBV5-1 combines with J gene TRBJ2-1, with 8 nucleotides matching TRBD1. Looked up from germline, CDR1 is SGHRS and CDR2 is YFSETQ. Trimming removed 3 bases from V and 4 bases from J; junction bases left unmatched: 9. CDR3 length: 16 amino acids. CDR3: CASSWPGTGVYNEQFF. The CDR3 coding sequence is TGCGCCAGCAGCTGGCCCGGGACAGGAGTATACAATGAGCAGTTCTTC. The complete variable domain, with remaining parts taken from reference TRBV5-1 and TRBJ2-1, reads KAGVTQTPRYLIKTRGQQVTLSCSPISGHRSVSWYQQTPGQGLQFLFEYFSETQRNKGNFPGRFSGRQFSNSRSEMNVSTLELGDSALYLCASSWPGTGVYNEQFFGPGTRLTVL.

This clonotype was recorded a few times. The J gene is TRBJ2-3, the V gene TRBV7-3, with D possibly TRBD2 on 6 matching bases. CDR3 length equals 13 residues. Germline V gene lookup returns CDR1 SGHTA and CDR2 FQGTGA. The V end was cut by 5 bases, the J end by 5 bases, with 11 bases between. The CDR3 DNA reads as TGTGCCAGCAGCCGGGAGAAGGGAGATACGCAGTATTTT. The encoded protein is CASSREKGDTQYF.

CDR3 coding DNA: TGTGCCAGCAGCTTGGTGTCCGGGTTACAGTTCTTC. This codes for CASSLVSGLQFF. The J gene is TRBJ2-1, the V gene TRBV5-5, with D unresolved. CDR1 SGHKS and CDR2 YYEKEE come from the germline V gene (reference sequence). Trimming pared 0 bases from V and 13 bases from J, leaving 11 bases between. The CDR3 runs 12 residues. Full variable domain (missing parts from reference TRBV5-5 and TRBJ2-1): DAGVTQSPTHLIKTRGQQVTLRCSPISGHKSVSWYQQVLGQGPQFIFQYYEKEERGRGNFPDRFSARQFPNYSSELNVNALLLGDSALYLCASSLVSGLQFFGPGTRLTVL.

This clonotype was seen more than once but under ten times. The chain joins TRBV20-1 to TRBJ2-7; D remains ambiguous. This CDR3 spans 14 amino acids. Trimming stripped 0 bases from V and 2 bases from J, with 11 bases between. Germline V gene data show CDR1 as DFQATT and CDR2 as SNEGSKA (reference sequence). CDR3 residues: CSARDLTDAYEQYF. In nucleotides, the CDR3 is TGCAGTGCTAGAGATCTAACGGACGCCTACGAGCAGTACTTC.

This clonotype was counted a few times. The chain combines TRBV25-1 with TRBJ2-5; the D gene is possibly TRBD1 (6 bases). Germline V gene data show CDR1 as MGHDK and CDR2 as SYGVNS. V lost 2 bases, J lost 3 bases, and 10 bases lay in between. The length of the CDR3 is 14 residues. CDR3 residues: CASSEANREETQYF. CDR3 sequence (DNA): TGTGCCAGCAGTGAAGCTAACAGGGAAGAGACCCAGTACTTC.

The chain employs TRBV24-1 and TRBJ2-1; D gene ambiguous. V shed 4 bases and J shed 9 bases, with 15 bases lying between them. The CDR3 is 14 residues long. Germline CDR1 reads KGHDR; CDR2 reads SFDVKD. CDR3 amino acids: CATSDLGPPGEQFF. CDR3 nucleotide sequence: TGTGCCACCAGTGACCTCGGGCCCCCGGGTGAGCAGTTCTTC.

The V call is TRBV21-1, the J call TRBJ2-1; the table's D call, TRBD2, was not checked against the DNA. TRBV21-1 is flagged as a pseudogene. This CDR3 is 16 amino acids long. The CDR3 loop is CASSTIAGGWNNEQFF. CDR3 DNA sequence: TGTGCCAGCAGCACCATAGCGGGAGGTTGGAACAATGAGCAGTTCTTC.